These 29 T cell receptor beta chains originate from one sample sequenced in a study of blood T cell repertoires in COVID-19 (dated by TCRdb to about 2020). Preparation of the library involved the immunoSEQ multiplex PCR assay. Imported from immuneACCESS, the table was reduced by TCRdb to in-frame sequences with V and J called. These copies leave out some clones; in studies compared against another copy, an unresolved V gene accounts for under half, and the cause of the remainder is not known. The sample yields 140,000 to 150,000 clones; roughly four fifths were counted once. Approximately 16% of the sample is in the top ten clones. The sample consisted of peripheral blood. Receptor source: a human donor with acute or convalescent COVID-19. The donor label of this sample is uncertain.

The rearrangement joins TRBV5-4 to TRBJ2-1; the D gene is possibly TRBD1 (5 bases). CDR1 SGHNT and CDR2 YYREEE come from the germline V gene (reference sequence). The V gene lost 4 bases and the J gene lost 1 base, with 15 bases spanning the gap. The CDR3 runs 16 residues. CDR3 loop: CASSPGHLNSYNEQFF. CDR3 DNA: TGTGCCAGCAGCCCAGGACACCTTAATTCCTACAATGAGCAGTTCTTC.

In DNA form, the CDR3 reads TGCAGCGCAACAGGGGATATCACTGAAGCTTTCTTT. Protein product: CSATGDITEAFF. The chain couples TRBV29-1 to TRBJ1-1; 7 bases match TRBD1. Trimming took 7 bases from V and 4 from J; bases not matched to a gene: 6. CDR1 SQVTM and CDR2 ANQGSEA come from the germline V gene. The CDR3 consists of 12 residues.

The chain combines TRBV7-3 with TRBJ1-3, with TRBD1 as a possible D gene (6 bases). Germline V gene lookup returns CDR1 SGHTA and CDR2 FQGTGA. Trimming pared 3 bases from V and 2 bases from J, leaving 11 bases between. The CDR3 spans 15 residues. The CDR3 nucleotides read TGTGCCAGCAGCTTGGACAGCCAACCTGGAAACACCATATATTTT. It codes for CASSLDSQPGNTIYF.

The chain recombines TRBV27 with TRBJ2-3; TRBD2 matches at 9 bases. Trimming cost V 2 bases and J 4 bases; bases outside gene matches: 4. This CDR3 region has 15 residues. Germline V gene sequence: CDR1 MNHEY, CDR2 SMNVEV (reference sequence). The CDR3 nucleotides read TGTGCCAGCAGTTTAGGACTAGCGAAGTCAGATACGCAGTATTTT. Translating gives CASSLGLAKSDTQYF.

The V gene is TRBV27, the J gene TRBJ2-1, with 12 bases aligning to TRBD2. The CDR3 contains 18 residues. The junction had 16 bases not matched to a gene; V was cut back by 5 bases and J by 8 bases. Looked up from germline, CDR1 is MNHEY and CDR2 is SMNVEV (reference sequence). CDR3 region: CASSPTAGRLAGVYEQFF. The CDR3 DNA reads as TGTGCCAGCAGTCCGACAGCCGGCAGACTAGCGGGGGTATATGAGCAGTTCTTC.

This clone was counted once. In DNA, the CDR3 is TGTGCCAGCAGTTTACTGACAGGGGGCAATGGCTACACCTTC. Its translation: CASSLLTGGNGYTF. The chain is built from TRBV28 and TRBJ1-2, with 10 bases aligning to TRBD1. Germline assignment: CDR1 MDHEN and CDR2 SYDVKM. CDR3 length equals 14 residues. The V gene end was trimmed by 2 bases and the J gene end by 6 bases; junction bases not matched to a gene: 3.

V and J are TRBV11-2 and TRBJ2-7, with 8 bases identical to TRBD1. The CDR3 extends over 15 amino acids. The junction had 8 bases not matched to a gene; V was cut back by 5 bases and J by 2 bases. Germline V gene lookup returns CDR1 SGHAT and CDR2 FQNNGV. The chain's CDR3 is CASSRGAGGTYEQYF. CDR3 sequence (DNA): TGTGCCAGCAGCCGTGGGGCAGGGGGCACCTACGAGCAGTACTTC.

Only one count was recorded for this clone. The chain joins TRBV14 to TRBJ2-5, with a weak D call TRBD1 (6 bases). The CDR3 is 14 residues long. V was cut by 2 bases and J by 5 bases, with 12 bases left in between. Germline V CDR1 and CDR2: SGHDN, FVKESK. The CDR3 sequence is CASSQRRQEETQYF. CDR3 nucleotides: TGTGCCAGCAGCCAAAGGAGACAGGAGGAGACCCAGTACTTC. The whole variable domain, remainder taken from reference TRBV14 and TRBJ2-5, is EAGVTQFPSHSVIEKGQTVTLRCDPISGHDNLYWYRRVMGKEIKFLLHFVKESKQDESGMPNNRFLAERTGGTYSTLKVQPAELEDSGVYFCASSQRRQEETQYFGPGTRLLVL.

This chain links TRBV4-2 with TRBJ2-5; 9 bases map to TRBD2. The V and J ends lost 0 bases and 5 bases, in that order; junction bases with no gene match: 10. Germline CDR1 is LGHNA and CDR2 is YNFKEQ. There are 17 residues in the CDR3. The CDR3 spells CASSQDLSSGVWETQYF. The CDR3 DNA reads TGTGCCAGCAGCCAAGATTTGTCTAGCGGGGTGTGGGAGACCCAGTACTTC.

This CDR3 reads CASSGTGKRDTQYF. CDR3 coding DNA: TGTGCCAGCAGTGGGACAGGGAAGAGAGATACGCAGTATTTT. This chain joins TRBV6-2 or TRBV6-3 and TRBJ2-3; 9 bases fit TRBD1. J lost 5 bases, V lost 5 bases, and 5 bases had no gene match. The CDR3 is made up of 14 amino acids. Germline lookup yields CDR1 MNHEY and CDR2 SVGEGT.

The CDR3 DNA reads as TGCGCCAGCAGCCAACAAGGGCCCAGGGGGATCTACGAGCAGTACTTC. Encoded protein: CASSQQGPRGIYEQYF. The rearrangement joins TRBV4-3 to TRBJ2-7, with TRBD1 identical over 7 bases. Germline CDR1 LGHNA, CDR2 YSLEER. The CDR3 covers 16 residues. The ends lost 2 bases at V and 3 bases at J; junction bases unmatched: 10.

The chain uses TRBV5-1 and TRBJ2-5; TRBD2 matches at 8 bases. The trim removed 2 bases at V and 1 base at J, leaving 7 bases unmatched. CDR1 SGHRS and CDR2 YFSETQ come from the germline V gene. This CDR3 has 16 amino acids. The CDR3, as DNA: TGCGCCAGCAGCTTTGGGTCTAGCGGGTTCCAAGAGACCCAGTACTTC. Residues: CASSFGSSGFQETQYF.

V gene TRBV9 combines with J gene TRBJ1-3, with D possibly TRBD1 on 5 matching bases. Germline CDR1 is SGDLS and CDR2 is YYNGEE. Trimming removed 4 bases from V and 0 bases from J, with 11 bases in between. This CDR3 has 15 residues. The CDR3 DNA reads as TGTGCCAGCAGCTCCGGCGGGGCCTCTGGAAACACCATATATTTT. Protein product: CASSSGGASGNTIYF. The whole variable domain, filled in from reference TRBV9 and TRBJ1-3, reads DSGVTQTPKHLITATGQRVTLRCSPRSGDLSVYWYQQSLDQGLQFLIQYYNGEERAKGNILERFSAQQFPDLHSELNLSSLELGDSALYFCASSSGGASGNTIYFGEGSWLTVV.

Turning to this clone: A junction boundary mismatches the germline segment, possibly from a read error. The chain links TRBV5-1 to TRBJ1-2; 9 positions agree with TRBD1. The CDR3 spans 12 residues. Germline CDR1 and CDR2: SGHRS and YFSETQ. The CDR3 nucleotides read TGCGCCAGCAGGTTGGGGACAGGGCTTGCGACCTTC. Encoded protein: CASRLGTGLATF.

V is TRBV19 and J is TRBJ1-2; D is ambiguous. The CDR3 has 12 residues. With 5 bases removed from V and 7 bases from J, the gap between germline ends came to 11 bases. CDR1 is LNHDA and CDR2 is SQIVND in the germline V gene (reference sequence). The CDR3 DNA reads TGTGCCAGTAGTTTTGCGGATCTTGGCTACACCTTC. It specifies CASSFADLGYTF.

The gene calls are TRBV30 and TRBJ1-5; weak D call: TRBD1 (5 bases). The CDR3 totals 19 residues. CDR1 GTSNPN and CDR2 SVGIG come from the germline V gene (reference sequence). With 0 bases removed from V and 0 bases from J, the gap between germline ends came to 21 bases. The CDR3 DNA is TGTGCCTGGAGTGTACCCCCATCCCGGGGGATCTATAGCAATCAGCCCCAGCATTTT. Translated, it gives CAWSVPPSRGIYSNQPQHF.

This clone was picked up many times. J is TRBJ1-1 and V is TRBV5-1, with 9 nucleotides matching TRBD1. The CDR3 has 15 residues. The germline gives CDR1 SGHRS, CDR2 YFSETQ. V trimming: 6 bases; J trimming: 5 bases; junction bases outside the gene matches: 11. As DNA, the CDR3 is TGCGCCAGCAAATTTCTGACAGGGGGAGAGACTGAAGCTTTCTTT. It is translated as CASKFLTGGETEAFF.

CDR3 bases: TGTGCCAGCTCACCACAGGGAGATGGAAACACCATATATTTT. Amino acid sequence: CASSPQGDGNTIYF. The rearrangement links TRBV18 to TRBJ1-3, with D hard to call. V was clipped by 1 base and J by 3 bases, with 7 bases between them. In germline, CDR1 is KGHSH, CDR2 LQKENI. This CDR3 comprises 14 residues.

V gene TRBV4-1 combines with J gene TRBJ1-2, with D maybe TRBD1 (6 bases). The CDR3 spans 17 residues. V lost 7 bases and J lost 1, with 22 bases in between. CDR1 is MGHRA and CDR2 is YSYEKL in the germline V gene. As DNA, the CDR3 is TGCGCCAGCAACCCACAACGAAGGACAGATTTTAACTATGGCTACACCTTC. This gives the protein CASNPQRRTDFNYGYTF.

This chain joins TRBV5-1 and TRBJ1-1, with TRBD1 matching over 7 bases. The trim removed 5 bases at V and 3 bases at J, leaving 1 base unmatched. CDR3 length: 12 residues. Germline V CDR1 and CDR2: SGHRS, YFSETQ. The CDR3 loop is CASSTGDTEAFF. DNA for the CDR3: TGCGCCAGCAGTACAGGGGACACTGAAGCTTTCTTT.

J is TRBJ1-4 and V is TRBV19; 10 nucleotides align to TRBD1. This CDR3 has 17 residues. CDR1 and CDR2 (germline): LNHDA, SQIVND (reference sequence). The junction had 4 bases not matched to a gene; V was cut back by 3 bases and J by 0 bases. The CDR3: CASSIGTGDPTNEKLFF. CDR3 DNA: TGTGCCAGTAGTATTGGGACAGGGGATCCAACTAATGAAAAACTGTTTTTT. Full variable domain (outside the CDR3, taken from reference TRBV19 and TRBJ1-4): DGGITQSPKYLFRKEGQNVTLSCEQNLNHDAMYWYRQDPGQGLRLIYYSQIVNDFQKGDIAEGYSVSREKKESFPLTVTSAQKNPTAFYLCASSIGTGDPTNEKLFFGSGTQLSVL.

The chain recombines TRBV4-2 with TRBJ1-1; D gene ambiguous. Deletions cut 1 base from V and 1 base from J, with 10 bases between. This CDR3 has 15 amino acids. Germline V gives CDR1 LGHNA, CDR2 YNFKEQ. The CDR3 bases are TGTGCCAGCAGCCAAGGGGAGGGCGGGAACACTGAAGCTTTCTTT. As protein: CASSQGEGGNTEAFF.

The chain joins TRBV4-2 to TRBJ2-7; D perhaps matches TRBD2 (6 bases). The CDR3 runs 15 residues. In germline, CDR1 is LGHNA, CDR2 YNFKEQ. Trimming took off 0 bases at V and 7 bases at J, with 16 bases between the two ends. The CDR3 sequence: CASSQDSGTWGEQYF. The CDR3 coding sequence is TGTGCCAGCAGCCAAGATTCGGGGACTTGGGGGGAGCAGTACTTC.

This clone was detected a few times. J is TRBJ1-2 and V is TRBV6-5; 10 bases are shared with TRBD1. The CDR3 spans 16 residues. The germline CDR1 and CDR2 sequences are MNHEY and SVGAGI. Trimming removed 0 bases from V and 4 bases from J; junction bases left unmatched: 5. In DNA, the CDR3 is TGTGCCAGCAGTTACTCGACCCGGGACAGGGGCTATGGCTACACCTTC. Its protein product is CASSYSTRDRGYGYTF.

The CDR3 region has the DNA TGTGCCAGCAGACCCGGGACAGGGGGCTTGACAGATACGCAGTATTTT. As protein: CASRPGTGGLTDTQYF. The chain is built from TRBV7-9 and TRBJ2-3; 12 nucleotides line up with TRBD1. The CDR3 loop spans 16 amino acids. V gave up 6 bases and J gave up 3 bases; unmatched junction bases: 7. CDR1 SEHNR and CDR2 FQNEAQ come from the germline V gene (reference sequence).

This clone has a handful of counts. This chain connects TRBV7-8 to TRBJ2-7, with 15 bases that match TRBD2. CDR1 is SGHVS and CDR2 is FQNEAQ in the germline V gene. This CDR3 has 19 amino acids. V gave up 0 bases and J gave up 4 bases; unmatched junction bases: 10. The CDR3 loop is CASSLATGGTSGGKYEQYF. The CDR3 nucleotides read TGTGCCAGCAGCTTAGCCACCGGCGGGACTAGCGGGGGGAAGTACGAGCAGTACTTC.

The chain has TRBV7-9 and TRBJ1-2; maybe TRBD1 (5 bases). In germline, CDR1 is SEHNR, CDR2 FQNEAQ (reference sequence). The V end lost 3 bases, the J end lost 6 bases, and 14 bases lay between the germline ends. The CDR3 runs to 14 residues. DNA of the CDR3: TGTGCCAGCAGCTTTTCGGACATTACGCATGGCTACACCTTC. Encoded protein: CASSFSDITHGYTF.

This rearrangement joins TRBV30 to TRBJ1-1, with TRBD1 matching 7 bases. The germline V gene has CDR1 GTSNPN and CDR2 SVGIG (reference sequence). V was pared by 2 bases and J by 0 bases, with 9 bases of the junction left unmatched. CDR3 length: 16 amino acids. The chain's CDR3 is CAWSKQGYDMNTEAFF. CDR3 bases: TGTGCCTGGAGTAAACAGGGGTATGACATGAACACTGAAGCTTTCTTT.

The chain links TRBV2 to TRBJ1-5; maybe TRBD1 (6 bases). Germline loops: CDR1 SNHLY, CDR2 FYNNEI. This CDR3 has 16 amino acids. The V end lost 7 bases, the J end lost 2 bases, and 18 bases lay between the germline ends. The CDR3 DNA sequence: TGTGCCAGCACCCTCGGGGGGGGCCAGCGCAATCAGCCCCAGCATTTT. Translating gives CASTLGGGQRNQPQHF.